The source of this T cell receptor (beta chain) is a study of blood T cells in healthy people across ages. A second PCR, run for about 7 to 11 cycles, used a sample-barcoded 5' primer plus a J-beta primer mix. TCRdb itself ran the 5' RACE reads through MiXCR, one entry per CDR3 protein. The sample contains hundreds of thousands of distinct CDR3 sequences, around 50% of which appear only once. This CDR3 has 13 residues. Looked up from germline, CDR1 is DFQATT and CDR2 is SNEGSKA (reference sequence). J gave up 3 bases and V 8 bases, and 7 bases lay outside the gene matches. The clonotype comes from a man at least 80 years old in good health. This rearrangement joins TRBV20-1 to TRBJ2-3; the match to TRBD2 covers 8 bases. The sequencing input was blood. The DNA for the CDR3 is TGCAGTCCATACCGACTAGCGACAGATACGCAGTATTTT. Its protein product is CSPYRLATDTQYF.